What follows is one T cell receptor (beta chain) and its context. Its cognate antigen is unknown. This sample was taken from a study of neoadjuvant nivolumab and ipilimumab in lung cancer. Looking at the study overall: The combination arm added day-1 ipilimumab 1 mg/kg to nivolumab 3 mg/kg on days 1, 15, 29. General observations from the study: Resected tumors had greater TCR richness and clonality than uninvolved lung. Higher pretherapy blood TCR richness went with higher resected-tumor richness.

Measured with immunoSEQ multiplex PCR; TCRdb has only the in-frame clones, and not every one. The sample carries tens of thousands of clones, approximately 90% recorded once. The CDR3 is 15 residues long. Germline values: CDR1 KGHSY, CDR2 FQNENV. V was trimmed by 2 bases and J by 2 bases, leaving 9 bases between them. This sequence was found in an adult with non-small cell lung cancer. Some clones in this sample may be carry-over from other donors' samples. The V gene is TRBV16, the J gene TRBJ1-4; possibly TRBD1 for D (5 bases). The sequencing here drew on blood, taken before neoadjuvant nivolumab, alone or with ipilimumab. As DNA, the CDR3 is TGTGCCAGCAGCCAAAAGGCAGGGACTAATGAAAAACTGTTTTTT. Translated, it gives CASSQKAGTNEKLFF.